This entry lists 19 T cell receptor beta chains sequenced from one sample in a study of memory CD4+ T cells and cytomegalovirus serostatus. Measured with immunoSEQ multiplex PCR; TCRdb has only the in-frame clones, and not every one. Of about 59,000 clones in the sample, about 81% were seen once. The sort gate was single viable CD3+CD4+CD8-CD45RO+ cells for memory CD4+ T cells. Sequenced sample: memory CD4+ T cells from blood. The receptors here all came from an adult in good health and CMV-seronegative.

This clone was counted a few times. The chain couples TRBV7-9 to TRBJ2-5; the D gene is possibly TRBD1 (6 bases). The V gene's germline CDR1 is SEHNR and CDR2 FQNEAQ (reference sequence). Deletions cut 1 base from V and 3 bases from J, with 9 bases between. The CDR3 totals 14 residues. The CDR3 DNA reads as TGTGCCAGCAGCTTAGGGACAGTCGAAGAGACCCAGTACTTC. Translating it yields CASSLGTVEETQYF. The whole variable domain, remainder taken from reference TRBV7-9 and TRBJ2-5, is DTGVSQNPRHKITKRGQNVTFRCDPISEHNRLYWYRQTLGQGPEFLTYFQNEAQLEKSRLLSDRFSAERPKGSFSTLEIQRTEQGDSAMYLCASSLGTVEETQYFGPGTRLLVL.

This chain uses TRBV30 with TRBJ2-1; 8 nucleotides match TRBD2. The CDR3 consists of 15 residues. Germline-derived CDR1 and CDR2 are GTSNPN and SVGIG (reference sequence). The V gene end was trimmed by 0 bases and the J gene end by 2 bases; junction bases not matched to a gene: 3. The CDR3 loop reads CAWSVRAGAYNEQFF. The CDR3 DNA is TGTGCCTGGAGTGTACGAGCGGGAGCCTACAATGAGCAGTTCTTC.

This sequence joins TRBV27 and TRBJ1-1; no reliable D call. This CDR3 is built from 14 residues. CDR1 is MNHEY, CDR2 SMNVEV, per germline (reference sequence). V lost 5 bases and J lost 0, with 10 bases in between. The CDR3 reads CASSSRSLNTEAFF. The CDR3 nucleotides read TGTGCCAGCAGTAGCAGGTCATTGAACACTGAAGCTTTCTTT.

V and J are TRBV30 and TRBJ2-4; D is uncertain. The CDR3 sequence is 14 residues long. V lost 0 bases and J lost 11, with 17 bases in between. Germline CDR1 is GTSNPN and CDR2 is SVGIG (reference sequence). CDR3 protein: CAWSVPGPNIVQYF. The CDR3 coding sequence is TGTGCCTGGAGTGTACCAGGACCTAATATTGTTCAGTACTTC.

The chain carries TRBV7-6 and TRBJ2-3; D ambiguous. V was cut by 5 bases and J by 2 bases, with 8 bases left in between. In germline, CDR1 is SGHVS, CDR2 FNYEAQ. The CDR3 length is 13 residues. In DNA, the CDR3 is TGTGCCAGCAGCCCCATGGTCACAGATACGCAGTATTTT. Protein sequence: CASSPMVTDTQYF.

The CDR3 bases are TGTGCCAGCAGCCGGGTGATGGGTCAGCCCCAGCATTTT. The encoded protein is CASSRVMGQPQHF. This chain links TRBV6-5 with TRBJ1-5; D ambiguous. Trimming removed 6 bases at V and 6 bases at J, with 12 bases between. Germline V CDR1 and CDR2: MNHEY, SVGAGI. The CDR3 loop spans 13 amino acids.

The genes are TRBV27 and TRBJ2-7; 8 positions agree with TRBD2. CDR1 is MNHEY and CDR2 is SMNVEV in the germline V gene (reference sequence). This CDR3 has 13 amino acids. V lost 8 bases, J lost 2 bases, and 5 bases stayed unmatched. This CDR3 is CASYSGKTYEQYF. CDR3 coding DNA: TGTGCCAGCTATAGCGGGAAGACCTACGAGCAGTACTTC.

This CDR3 reads CASSILGGTYGYTF. In nucleotides, the CDR3 is TGTGCCAGCAGCATCTTGGGGGGAACCTATGGCTACACCTTC. The chain carries TRBV28 and TRBJ1-2, with D possibly being TRBD1 (5 bases). Trimming took 6 bases from V and 4 from J, leaving 15 bases between them. Germline V gene lookup returns CDR1 MDHEN and CDR2 SYDVKM. This CDR3 has 14 residues.

The rearrangement joins TRBV28 to TRBJ2-3; TRBD2 matches 11 bases. The trim removed 6 bases at V and 0 bases at J, leaving 14 bases unmatched. CDR1 MDHEN and CDR2 SYDVKM come from the germline V gene. The CDR3 has 19 residues. CDR3 in DNA: TGTGCCAGCAGGGGGACTAGCGGAACTAGGCGGCCTAGCACAGATACGCAGTATTTT. Protein: CASRGTSGTRRPSTDTQYF. Supplemented by reference TRBV28 and TRBJ2-3, the full variable domain reads DVKVTQSSRYLVKRTGEKVFLECVQDMDHENMFWYRQDPGLGLRLIYFSYDVKMKEKGDIPEGYSVSREKKERFSLILESASTNQTSMYLCASRGTSGTRRPSTDTQYFGPGTRLTVL.

The CDR3 loop is CASSPGTVNTEAFF. The DNA of the CDR3 is TGTGCCAGCAGCCCAGGGACGGTGAACACTGAAGCTTTCTTT. The chain links TRBV4-2 to TRBJ1-1; TRBD1 might be the D (5 bases). V dropped 4 bases and J dropped 0 bases, with 9 bases sitting between them. The CDR3 totals 14 residues. Germline CDR1 and CDR2: LGHNA and YNFKEQ.

The chain recombines TRBV19 with TRBJ1-2; 10 bases match TRBD1. The CDR3 consists of 14 residues. With 6 bases clipped from V and 5 bases from J, the junction kept 6 bases outside the gene matches. From germline, CDR1 is LNHDA and CDR2 SQIVND (reference sequence). Written as DNA, the CDR3 is TGTGCCAGTAGCTTAGGACAGGGGGTTTATGGCTACACCTTC. Translation: CASSLGQGVYGYTF.

This clone was observed a single time. The V and J genes are TRBV6-1 and TRBJ1-6; no clear D. The CDR3 has 14 residues. Germline CDR1 is MNHNS and CDR2 is SASEGT. With 2 bases removed from V and 10 bases from J, the gap between germline ends came to 12 bases. In DNA, the CDR3 is TGTGCCAGCAGTGAAATCAGTACGGGGTCACCCCTCCACTTT. It is translated as CASSEISTGSPLHF.

This rearrangement joins TRBV18 to TRBJ2-6; 10 bases fit TRBD2. The CDR3 is made up of 17 amino acids. Germline lookup yields CDR1 KGHSH and CDR2 LQKENI. V lost 4 bases, J lost 3 bases, and 6 bases stayed unmatched. Here the CDR3 DNA reads TGTGCCAGCTCACTCGCTAGCGGGAGAGGTGGGGCCAACGTCCTGACTTTC. Translation: CASSLASGRGGANVLTF.

The V call is TRBV7-2, the J call TRBJ2-7; the D is unclear. The V gene lost 1 base and the J gene lost 12 bases, with 16 bases spanning the gap. The CDR3 is 13 residues long. Germline V gives CDR1 SGHTA, CDR2 FQGNSA. The CDR3 loop reads CASSLGQSQVGYF. The CDR3 DNA reads as TGTGCCAGCAGCTTAGGTCAAAGCCAAGTAGGGTACTTC.

V is TRBV6-5 and J is TRBJ2-3; 10 nucleotides match TRBD2. The CDR3 has 16 residues. V lost 2 bases and J lost 1; bases outside the gene matches: 3. Germline lookup yields CDR1 MNHEY and CDR2 SVGAGI. This CDR3 is CASSYDLAGGTDTQYF. The CDR3 DNA is TGTGCCAGCAGTTACGATCTAGCGGGGGGCACAGATACGCAGTATTTT.

The chain recombines TRBV6-5 with TRBJ1-6; a weak D match, TRBD1 (6 bases). The CDR3 sequence is 14 residues long. V was trimmed by 4 bases and J by 14 bases, leaving 18 bases between them. CDR1 is MNHEY and CDR2 is SVGAGI in the germline V gene. CDR3 nucleotide sequence: TGTGCCAGCAGTTCCCCAGTGGACAGTGGTTCCCTCCACTTT. Its translation: CASSSPVDSGSLHF.

J is TRBJ2-3 and V is TRBV11-3, with 8 positions matching TRBD2. The CDR3 has 15 residues. Germline V CDR1 and CDR2: SGHNT, YENEEA. V gave up 1 base and J gave up 5 bases; unmatched junction bases: 5. The CDR3 reads CASSLAAGVGDTQYF. The DNA of the CDR3 is TGTGCCAGCAGCTTAGCAGCGGGAGTGGGAGATACGCAGTATTTT. The whole variable domain, filled in from reference TRBV11-3 and TRBJ2-3, reads EAGVVQSPRYKIIEKKQPVAFWCNPISGHNTLYWYLQNLGQGPELLIRYENEEAVDDSQLPKDRFSAERLKGVDSTLKIQPAELGDSAVYLCASSLAAGVGDTQYFGPGTRLTVL.

This clone appeared a few times. The chain joins TRBV18 to TRBJ2-7; TRBD2 agrees at 12 bases. CDR1 and CDR2 from the germline V gene are KGHSH and LQKENI. This CDR3 contains 16 residues. J gave up 5 bases and V 2 bases, and 7 bases lay outside the gene matches. CDR3 region: CASSPSGLAGRNEQYF. Here the CDR3 DNA reads TGTGCCAGCTCACCATCCGGACTAGCGGGACGCAACGAGCAGTACTTC.

The chain joins TRBV28 to TRBJ2-7; the match to TRBD1 covers 9 bases. Germline V gene data show CDR1 as MDHEN and CDR2 as SYDVKM. V lost 4 bases to trimming and J lost 1 base; unmatched junction nucleotides: 11. The CDR3 is made up of 17 amino acids. The CDR3 here is CASSSTGTGYSSYEQYF. CDR3 in DNA: TGTGCCAGCAGTTCTACCGGGACAGGGTATAGTTCCTACGAGCAGTACTTC.